The clone carrying this T cell receptor (beta chain) was seen more than once but under ten times. The antigen remains undetermined. This entry belongs to a study of early T cells in non-severe SARS-CoV-2 infection. Study overall: The authors sequenced bulk RNA from unsorted whole blood, leaving chains unpaired.

Study-level points and caveats: A preference for anti-spike CD8 responses marked VDJdb matching, which missed private and CD4 specificities.

Separate cDNA molecules each had unique molecular identifiers attached to them. TCRdb redid the calling of the 5' RACE reads with MiXCR, one entry per CDR3 protein. The sample lists about 80,000 distinct CDR3 sequences; around a tenth were seen once. The germline CDR1 and CDR2 sequences are SGDLS and YYNGEE. Trimming took off 4 bases at V and 7 bases at J, with 12 bases between the two ends. The CDR3 loop spans 13 amino acids. The TCR originated in an adult who was a healthcare worker with PCR-confirmed SARS-CoV-2 infection or an uninfected control (not recorded which). The sequenced material came from whole blood. This chain uses TRBV9 with TRBJ2-1, with a possible D match to TRBD2 (6 bases). In DNA form, the CDR3 reads TGTGCCAGCAGCTCAGGGAGGCAGAATGAGCAGTTCTTC. Amino acids: CASSSGRQNEQFF.